This T cell receptor (beta chain) was recovered during a study of long-term antiretroviral therapy in people with HIV. The CDR3 loop spans 13 amino acids. Germline-derived CDR1 and CDR2 are SGHTA and FQGTGA. V was trimmed by 4 bases and J by 3 bases, leaving 6 bases between them. The authors ran the immunoSEQ assay, v3.0, at survey level. The sequencing target was roughly 40,000-55,000 T-cell genomes per sample. Some clones are missing from TCRdb's copy, which holds only in-frame ones; the method was immunoSEQ multiplex PCR. This sample has 25,000 to 30,000 clones; around 80% occur once, and the top ten carry about 8.2%. Whole-study results and caveats: Dating from the mid-2000s to the late 2010s, the blood was possibly obtained under older ART regimens. Whereas controls had wider CDR3 length ranges, HIV repertoires had narrower ones. Dominance of pre-ART expanded clones persisted, fluctuating and often declining after ART.

Remarks on this clone: Its antigen is not known.

The material sequenced was unsorted PBMCs, taken 3 years after starting antiretroviral therapy. This clonotype was obtained from a middle-aged man with HIV. The chain uses TRBV7-3 and TRBJ2-2; D is unresolved. The CDR3 DNA reads as TGTGCCAGCAGCTCCGACTACACCGGGGAGCTGTTTTTT. Encoded protein: CASSSDYTGELFF.